This T cell receptor beta chain was recovered during a study of blood T cells in healthy people across ages. Primed by a sample-barcoded 5' primer and a J-beta primer mix, a second PCR proceeded for about 7 to 11 cycles. TCRdb redid the calling of the 5' RACE reads with MiXCR, one entry per CDR3 protein. The table includes hundreds of thousands of distinct CDR3 sequences, around 40% detected once. The origin of this receptor is a woman aged 55 to 70 in good health. The specimen sequenced was blood.

The CDR3 bases are TGCGCCAGCAGCTTGGATAGCGGGAGCGGTTACGAGCAGTACTTC. As protein: CASSLDSGSGYEQYF. This chain joins TRBV5-1 and TRBJ2-7; 9 nucleotides line up with TRBD2. V trimming: 0 bases; J trimming: 4 bases; junction bases outside the gene matches: 5. Germline V gene data show CDR1 as SGHRS and CDR2 as YFSETQ. CDR3 size: 15 residues.